A single sample gave rise to the 12 T cell receptor beta chains below, sequenced in a study of blood T cells in healthy people across ages. A second PCR of 7 to 11 cycles used a sample-barcoded 5' primer and a J-beta primer mix. TCRdb passed the 5' RACE reads through MiXCR, listing each CDR3 protein once. This table holds about 780,000 distinct CDR3 sequences, about 47% found once. The sequenced sample consisted of blood. These receptors were collected from a man aged 80 or over in good health.

The chain links TRBV6-5 to TRBJ1-5, with TRBD1 as a possible D gene (6 bases). Trimming cost V 5 bases and J 1 base, with 9 bases left between them. The CDR3 totals 14 residues. Germline CDR1 MNHEY, CDR2 SVGAGI. CDR3 DNA sequence: TGTGCCAGCAGTACCAGGGGAAGCAATCAGCCCCAGCATTTT. It codes for CASSTRGSNQPQHF.

CDR3: CSVPGQDHYEQYF. As DNA, the CDR3 is TGCAGCGTACCGGGACAGGACCACTACGAGCAGTACTTC. The rearrangement uses TRBV29-1 and TRBJ2-7; 8 nucleotides agree with TRBD1. Trimming cost V 6 bases and J 3 bases; bases outside gene matches: 7. This CDR3 is built from 13 residues. Looked up from germline, CDR1 is SQVTM and CDR2 is ANQGSEA.

In this sample, this clonotype turned up many times. V is TRBV7-6 and J is TRBJ2-7; D perhaps matches TRBD1 (8 bases). Per germline, CDR1 SGHVS and CDR2 FNYEAQ. The CDR3 is 14 residues long. V was trimmed by 5 bases and J by 7 bases, leaving 18 bases between them. The CDR3, as DNA: TGTGCCAGCAGCCGTAACAGGGGGGAGGGGGAGCAGTACTTC. Encoded protein: CASSRNRGEGEQYF.

The chain is built from TRBV18 and TRBJ2-1; possible D gene TRBD1, 5 bases. CDR1 KGHSH and CDR2 LQKENI come from the germline V gene. The CDR3 contains 12 residues. Trimming removed 6 bases at V and 10 bases at J, with 13 bases between. The CDR3 DNA follows: TGTGCCAGCTCCCCTTCGCAGGGAGAGCAGTTCTTC. This translates into CASSPSQGEQFF.

The DNA of the CDR3 is TGTGCCACCAGTGATTTGGACAGATCCACTGAAGCTTTCTTT. Encoded protein: CATSDLDRSTEAFF. This chain connects TRBV24-1 to TRBJ1-1; maybe TRBD1 (5 bases). V gave up 0 bases and J gave up 4 bases, with 8 bases separating them. This CDR3 is 14 amino acids long. Germline CDR1 is KGHDR and CDR2 is SFDVKD.

The genes are TRBV4-1 and TRBJ2-1; TRBD2 matches at 8 bases. This CDR3 has 16 amino acids. Germline V gene sequence: CDR1 MGHRA, CDR2 YSYEKL. Trimming removed 3 bases from V and 4 bases from J; junction bases left unmatched: 8. The CDR3 bases are TGCGCCAGCAGCCAGCACGCTAGCGGGTCTTACAATGAGCAGTTCTTC. Amino acids: CASSQHASGSYNEQFF.

This clonotype was seen just once. Its ends do not fully match the called genes, so a read error is possible. The V call is TRBV9, the J call TRBJ2-1; D not resolved. The germline V gene encodes CDR1 SGDLS and CDR2 YYNGEE. This CDR3 comprises 12 residues. The CDR3 sequence: CASSVGGNERFF. The CDR3, as DNA: TGTGCCAGCAGCGTAGGCGGCAATGAGCGGTTCTTC.

This clonotype has a handful of counts. The chain employs TRBV20-1 and TRBJ1-5, with TRBD1 identical over 7 bases. The germline gives CDR1 DFQATT, CDR2 SNEGSKA (reference sequence). CDR3 length: 12 residues. The V and J ends lost 3 bases and 6 bases, in that order; junction bases with no gene match: 2. CDR3 nucleotides: TGCAGTGCTAGCACAGGGGTTCAGCCCCAGCATTTT. It yields the protein CSASTGVQPQHF.

In this sample, this clonotype turned up a few times. The chain is built from TRBV20-1 and TRBJ2-7; D not certain. Trimming took off 2 bases at V and 0 bases at J, with 11 bases between the two ends. From germline, CDR1 is DFQATT and CDR2 SNEGSKA (reference sequence). The CDR3 length is 14 residues. The CDR3 region has the DNA TGCAGTGCTAGAAACCCTGATGGCTCCTACGAGCAGTACTTC. Translation: CSARNPDGSYEQYF.

J is TRBJ2-5 and V is TRBV4-3; tentatively, D is TRBD2 (6 bases). CDR3 length: 17 residues. Deletions cut 4 bases from V and 11 bases from J, with 29 bases between. Germline assignment: CDR1 LGHNA and CDR2 YSLEER. CDR3 sequence reads: CASSLVWGVANNNEQYF. The DNA of the CDR3 is TGCGCCAGCAGCCTCGTCTGGGGGGTAGCGAACAACAATGAGCAGTACTTC.

This clonotype was detected only a few times. The chain couples TRBV4-1 to TRBJ2-1, with TRBD2 matching 9 bases. The CDR3 sequence is 15 residues long. Germline V gives CDR1 MGHRA, CDR2 YSYEKL. With V trimmed by 4 bases and J by 8 bases, 9 bases remained unmatched. CDR3 nucleotides: TGCGCCAGCAGCCCAGGGGTAGCGGGGGCACATGAGCAGTTCTTC. Amino acids: CASSPGVAGAHEQFF.

The CDR3 DNA reads TGTGCCAGCAGCCTTCCCGGGACGCAGCTTACTGAAGCTTTCTTT. This translates into CASSLPGTQLTEAFF. The chain couples TRBV5-4 to TRBJ1-1, with D perhaps TRBD1 (5 bases). The V and J ends lost 4 bases and 5 bases respectively, with 18 bases between them. Germline-derived CDR1 and CDR2 are SGHNT and YYREEE (reference sequence). The CDR3 is 15 residues long.